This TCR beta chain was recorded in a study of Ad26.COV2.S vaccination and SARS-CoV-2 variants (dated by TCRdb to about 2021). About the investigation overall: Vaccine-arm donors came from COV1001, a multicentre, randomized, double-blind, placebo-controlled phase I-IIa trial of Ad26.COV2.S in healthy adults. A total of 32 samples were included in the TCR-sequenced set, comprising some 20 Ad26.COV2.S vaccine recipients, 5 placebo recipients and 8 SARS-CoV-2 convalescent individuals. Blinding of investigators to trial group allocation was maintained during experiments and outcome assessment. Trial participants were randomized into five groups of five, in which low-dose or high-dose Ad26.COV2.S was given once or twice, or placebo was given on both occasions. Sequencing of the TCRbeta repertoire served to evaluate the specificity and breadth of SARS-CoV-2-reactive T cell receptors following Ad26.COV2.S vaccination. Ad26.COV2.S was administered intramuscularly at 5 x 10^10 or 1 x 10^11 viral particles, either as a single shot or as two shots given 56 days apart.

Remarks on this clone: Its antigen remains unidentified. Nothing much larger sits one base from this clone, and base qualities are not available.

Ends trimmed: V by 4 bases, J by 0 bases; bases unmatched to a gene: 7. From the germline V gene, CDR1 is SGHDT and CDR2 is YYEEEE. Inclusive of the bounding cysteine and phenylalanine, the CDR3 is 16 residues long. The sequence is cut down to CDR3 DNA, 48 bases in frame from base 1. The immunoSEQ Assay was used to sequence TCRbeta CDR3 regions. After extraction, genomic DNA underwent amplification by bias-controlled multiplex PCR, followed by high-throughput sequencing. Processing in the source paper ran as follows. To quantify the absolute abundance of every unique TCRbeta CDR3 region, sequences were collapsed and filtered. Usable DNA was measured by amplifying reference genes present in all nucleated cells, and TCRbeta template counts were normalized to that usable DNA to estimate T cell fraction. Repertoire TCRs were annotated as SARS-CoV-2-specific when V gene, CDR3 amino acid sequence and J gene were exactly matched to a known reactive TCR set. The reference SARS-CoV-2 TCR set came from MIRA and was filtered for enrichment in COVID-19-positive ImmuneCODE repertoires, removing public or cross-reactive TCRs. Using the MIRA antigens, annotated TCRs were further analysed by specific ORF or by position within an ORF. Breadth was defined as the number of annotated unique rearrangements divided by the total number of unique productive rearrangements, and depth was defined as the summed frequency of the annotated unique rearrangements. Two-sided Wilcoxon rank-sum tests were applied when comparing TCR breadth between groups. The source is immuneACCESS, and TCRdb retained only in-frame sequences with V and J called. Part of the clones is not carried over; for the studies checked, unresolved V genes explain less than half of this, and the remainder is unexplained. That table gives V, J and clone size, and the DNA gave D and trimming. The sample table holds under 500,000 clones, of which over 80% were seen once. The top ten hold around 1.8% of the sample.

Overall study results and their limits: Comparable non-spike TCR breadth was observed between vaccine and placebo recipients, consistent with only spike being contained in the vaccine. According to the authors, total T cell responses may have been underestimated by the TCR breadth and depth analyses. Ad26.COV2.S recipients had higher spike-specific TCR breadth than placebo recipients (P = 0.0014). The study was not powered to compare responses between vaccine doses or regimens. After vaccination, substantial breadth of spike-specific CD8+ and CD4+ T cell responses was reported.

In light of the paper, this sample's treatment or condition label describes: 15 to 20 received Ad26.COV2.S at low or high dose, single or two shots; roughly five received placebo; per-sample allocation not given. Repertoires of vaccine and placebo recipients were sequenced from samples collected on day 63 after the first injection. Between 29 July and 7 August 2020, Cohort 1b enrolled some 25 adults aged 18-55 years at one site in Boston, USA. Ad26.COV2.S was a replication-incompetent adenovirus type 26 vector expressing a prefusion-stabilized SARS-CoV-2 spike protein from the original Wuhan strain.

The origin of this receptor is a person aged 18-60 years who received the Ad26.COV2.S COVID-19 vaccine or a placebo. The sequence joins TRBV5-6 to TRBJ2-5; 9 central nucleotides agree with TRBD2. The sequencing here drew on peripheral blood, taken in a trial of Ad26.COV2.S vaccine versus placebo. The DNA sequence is TGTGCCAGCAGCCCCCCCAGCGGGGGGTACCAAGAGACCCAGTACTTC. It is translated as CASSPPSGGYQETQYF.